This is a list of T cell receptor beta chains from one sample in a study of naive and memory T cell subsets. TCRdb ran MiXCR on the UMI-ligation and nested PCR reads and lists one entry per CDR3 protein. Of approximately 140,000 distinct CDR3 sequences listed, around 15% are singletons. Sequencing input: naive CD4+ T cells from blood. These receptors all stem from a human donor in good health. Each CDR3 is given with its conserved first and last residue. A D gene is named only where the DNA matches it firmly. The size field is filled for only some rows; it gives once, few, many or a size class.

>TRBD1|TRBJ1-5|TRBV5-1|few
TGCGCCAGCAGCTTGGCCGGGACAGGGGCCGGTCAGCCCCAGCATTTT
CASSLAGTGAGQPQHF
>.|TRBJ2-1|TRBV28|.
TGTGCCAGCAGTTTTCAAGCTACTGAGCAGTTCTTC
CASSFQATEQFF
>TRBD2|TRBJ2-3|TRBV7-9|.
TGTGCCAGCAGCTTAGTACCCGGACTAGCGGGTGGGTCCACAGATACGCAGTATTTT
CASSLVPGLAGGSTDTQYF
>TRBD1|TRBJ2-7|TRBV2|.
TGTGCCAGCAGGCAACAGGGGGCCGAGCAGTACTTC
CASRQQGAEQYF
>.|TRBJ2-7|TRBV7-2|few
TGTGCCAGCAGCTTAGAGCATCCAGTATCGCGGCAGTACTTC
CASSLEHPVSRQYF
>.|TRBJ1-1|TRBV11-3|few
TGTGCCAGCAGCTTAGGAGGCGGCAGGGGCGGAAGGAACACTGAAGCTTTCTTT
CASSLGGGRGGRNTEAFF
>TRBD2|TRBJ2-3|TRBV9|.
TGTGCCAGCAGCGTAGCCTCCGGGACTAGCGGGGGACCCACAGATACGCAGTATTTT
CASSVASGTSGGPTDTQYF
>.|TRBJ1-6|TRBV28|many
TGTGCCAGCAGTTTTCTATCCGGGAATAATTCACCCCTCCACTTT
CASSFLSGNNSPLHF
>.|TRBJ2-3|TRBV19|.
TGTGCCAGTACACCCTTGGGCACAGATACGCAGTATTTT
CASTPLGTDTQYF
>TRBD1|TRBJ1-5|TRBV3-1|few
TGTGCCAGCAGCCAAGCCCCGGGACAGGGGGCTGATGGAACCCAGCATTTT
CASSQAPGQGADGTQHF
>.|TRBJ2-1|TRBV28|few
TGTGCCAGCACTACAGGACCCGGACTTAGCTCCTACAATGAGCAGTTCTTC
CASTTGPGLSSYNEQFF
>TRBD1|TRBJ2-7|TRBV12-3/TRBV12-4|many
TGTGCCAGCAGTTTGGAGGGGCGGCAGGGGGCCGAGCAGTACTTC
CASSLEGRQGAEQYF
>.|TRBJ2-3|TRBV4-1|.
TGCGCCAGCAGCCAAGCGAGGCAGGGTAGCACAGATACGCAGTATTTT
CASSQARQGSTDTQYF
>TRBD2|TRBJ2-1|TRBV7-9|.
TGTGCCAGCAGTCTAGCGGGAGGTCCCTACAATGAGCAGTTCTTC
CASSLAGGPYNEQFF
>.|TRBJ2-1|TRBV28|few
TGTGCCAGCAGTTTACCTATATCAACAGTGAACACGTACAATGAGCAGTTCTTC
CASSLPISTVNTYNEQFF
>.|TRBJ2-7|TRBV20-1|.
TGCAGTGCTAATCAGGGTGTGGCCCACGAGCAGTACTTC
CSANQGVAHEQYF
>.|TRBJ2-6|TRBV6-5|.
TGTGCCAGCGGTCGGGGAACCTCTGGGGCCAACGTCCTGACTTTC
CASGRGTSGANVLTF
>.|TRBJ2-2|TRBV20-1|few
TGCAGTGCTAGACTTTCGGGGACGGAACTCACCGGGGAGCTGTTTTTT
CSARLSGTELTGELFF
>TRBD1|TRBJ1-5|TRBV7-9|.
TGTGCCAGCAGCTCAACGACAGGGACTCAGCCCCAGCATTTT
CASSSTTGTQPQHF
>.|TRBJ2-2|TRBV29-1|.
TGCAGCGTTGGCCAGGGCGCCACCGGGGAGCTGTTTTTT
CSVGQGATGELFF
>.|TRBJ1-6|TRBV6-5|.
TGTGCCAGCAGCCTTACCTTGATAGACTCACCCCTCCACTTT
CASSLTLIDSPLHF
>TRBD1|TRBJ2-1|TRBV7-9|.
TGTGCCAGCAAGTTAGGACAGGGGTCCTACAATGAGCAGTTCTTC
CASKLGQGSYNEQFF
>TRBD2|TRBJ2-7|TRBV5-1|few
TGCGCCAGCAGCTTGCCTAGCGGGAGTGGCAACGAGCAGTACTTC
CASSLPSGSGNEQYF
>.|TRBJ1-2|TRBV30|few
TGTGCCTGGAGGTCCAGGGTTGATGGCTACACCTTC
CAWRSRVDGYTF
>.|TRBJ2-5|TRBV5-6|few
TGTGCCAGCAGCTTGGCCGGCAACAGCCGCCCCCAGTACTTC
CASSLAGNSRPQYF
>.|TRBJ2-5|TRBV3-1|once
TGTGCCAGCAGCCAAGATCCGAATGTGAAAGAGACCCAGTACTTC
CASSQDPNVKETQYF
>TRBD2|TRBJ2-1|TRBV7-9|few
TGTGCCAGCGGCGGCACTAGCGGGAGAGATACCTACAATGAGCAGTTCTTC
CASGGTSGRDTYNEQFF
>.|TRBJ2-5|TRBV18|.
TGTGCCAGCTCACTCCTTATCCAAGAGACCCAGTACTTC
CASSLLIQETQYF
>.|TRBJ2-4|TRBV4-1|.
TGCGCCAGCAGCCAAGTTGTCGGGGCCGCGGAAAACATTCAGTACTTC
CASSQVVGAAENIQYF
>.|TRBJ2-5|TRBV13|.
TGTGCCAGCAGCCCACAGCCAAGTGAGACCCAGTACTTC
CASSPQPSETQYF
>TRBD2|TRBJ2-3|TRBV20-1|few
TGCAGTGCCCCCGGACTAGCGGGGCCCTCAGATACGCAGTATTTT
CSAPGLAGPSDTQYF
>TRBD1|TRBJ2-2|TRBV7-3|few
TGTGCCAGCAGCTCAGGGACAGGGGTAGTCACCGGGGAGCTGTTTTTT
CASSSGTGVVTGELFF
>TRBD2|TRBJ2-3|TRBV11-2|.
TGTGCCAGCAGCAGCGGGGAGCGGGCCATCACAGATACGCAGTATTTT
CASSSGERAITDTQYF
>.|TRBJ1-2|TRBV12-3/TRBV12-4|.
TGTGCCAGCAGTTCGGGGGCCGGCTACACCTTC
CASSSGAGYTF
>.|TRBJ1-4|TRBV6-1|few
TGTGCCAGCATCAAAAGGGGGGCAGTTAATGAAAAACTGTTTTTT
CASIKRGAVNEKLFF
>TRBD2|TRBJ2-2|TRBV18|.
TGTGCCAGCTCACCACCGGTAGCGGGGCTGAACACCGGGGAGCTGTTTTTT
CASSPPVAGLNTGELFF
>.|TRBJ2-7|TRBV5-4|few
TGTGCCAGCAGTCGGCCGGGGGCGGGGGCAACCTACGAGCAGTACTTC
CASSRPGAGATYEQYF
>TRBD1|TRBJ2-7|TRBV5-4|few
TGTGCCAGCAGCCTCCGGACAGGGGGCGCGTACGAGCAGTACTTC
CASSLRTGGAYEQYF
>.|TRBJ2-3|TRBV5-1|.
TGCGCCAGCAGCTTGGGCCCGGGACTGATTTCAGATACGCAGTATTTT
CASSLGPGLISDTQYF
>.|TRBJ2-7|TRBV12-3/TRBV12-4|many
TGTGCCAGCACTACCCCCGGGGGTCTGGACGAGCAGTACTTC
CASTTPGGLDEQYF
>.|TRBJ2-1|TRBV20-1|.
TGCAGTGCTAGTTTCAACAATGAGCAGTTCTTC
CSASFNNEQFF
>TRBD1|TRBJ1-2|TRBV6-5|.
TGTGCCAGCAGTTACTCGGCAGGGGGGGACTATGGCTACACCTTC
CASSYSAGGDYGYTF
>.|TRBJ1-6|TRBV6-6|few
TGTGCCAGCAGTTACTCCCGGACGGATTCACCCCTCCACTTT
CASSYSRTDSPLHF
>.|TRBJ1-2|TRBV27|.
TGTGCCAGCAGTCTTATGGGGGTTATCCCATATGGCTACACCTTC
CASSLMGVIPYGYTF
>.|TRBJ1-2|TRBV28|few
TGTGCCAGCAGACCCCGAGACCTATTAGGCGGCTACACCTTC
CASRPRDLLGGYTF
>.|TRBJ2-7|TRBV10-3|few
TGTGCCATCAGTGAGACAGGGCTCGAGCAGTACTTC
CAISETGLEQYF